The source of this T cell receptor beta chain is a study of graft-versus-host responses after intestinal transplantation. Overall study: The transplants performed in recipients were multivisceral, liver-intestinal, or isolated intestinal. Tacrolimus and steroids were given for about 3 years to all recipients after anti-thymocyte globulin induction. Study-level findings and limits: Researchers found peak circulating GvH clone levels linked to early post-transplant HvG declines. Recipient marrow contained GvH clones, some of which appeared first in ileum or blood.

The data were produced by immunoSEQ multiplex PCR, yet TCRdb's version contains in-frame clones alone and is incomplete. Found here are tens of thousands of clones, about 90% of them singletons; the top ten hold 1.5% to 2%. This clone was seen just once. What it recognizes is unknown. CDR3 size: 15 residues. With 0 bases clipped from V and 1 base from J, the junction kept 1 base outside the gene matches. CDR1 is MNHEY and CDR2 is SVGAGI in the germline V gene. Sequencing was performed on PBMCs, taken 26 days after transplant. This TCR came from a human patient who received an intestinal transplant, so some T cells may come from the graft donor. J is TRBJ1-1 and V is TRBV6-5; 8 nucleotides agree with TRBD1. The CDR3 loop reads CASSYSDRANTEAFF. DNA of the CDR3: TGTGCCAGCAGTTACTCGGACAGGGCGAACACTGAAGCTTTCTTT.